Presented here are 5 T cell receptor beta chains from one specimen sequenced in a study of blood T cell repertoires in COVID-19 (dated by TCRdb to the early 2020s). The receptor library was made with the immunoSEQ multiplex PCR assay. Imported from immuneACCESS, the table was reduced by TCRdb to in-frame sequences with V and J called. These copies leave out some clones; in studies compared against another copy, an unresolved V gene accounts for under half, and the cause of the remainder is not known. Present in this sample are approximately 36,000 clones, just under 75% of which were seen just once. 10% of the sample comes from the top ten. The source material was peripheral blood. The receptors were gathered from a man between 65 and 85 years old with COVID-19, enrolled during active disease.

The chain joins TRBV4-2 to TRBJ1-2, with D perhaps TRBD1 (6 bases). The CDR3 runs 15 residues. Germline V gene sequence: CDR1 LGHNA, CDR2 YNFKEQ. The V end lost 0 bases, the J end lost 8 bases, and 16 bases lay between the germline ends. CDR3 bases: TGTGCCAGCAGCCAAGAAAAACAGGGTGCGCGGGGCTACACCTTC. This encodes CASSQEKQGARGYTF.

V gene TRBV12-3 or TRBV12-4 combines with J gene TRBJ2-4; possible D gene TRBD2, 7 bases. This CDR3 is 12 amino acids long. The V and J ends lost 10 bases and 5 bases respectively, with 12 bases between them. The CDR3 DNA reads TGTGCCACCCGGGGGGCCCAAAACATTCAGTACTTC. This translates into CATRGAQNIQYF.

The genes are TRBV4-2 and TRBJ1-4; TRBD1 matches at 9 bases. This CDR3 is built from 17 residues. V shed 4 bases and J 0 bases; nucleotides not matched to a gene: 6. Germline CDR1 is LGHNA and CDR2 is YNFKEQ. CDR3 nucleotide sequence: TGTGCCAGCAGCCCTGGACAGGGGTTTTCAACTAATGAAAAACTGTTTTTT. Translation gives CASSPGQGFSTNEKLFF.

This clone was found a few times. The chain joins TRBV28 to TRBJ1-5; 9 nucleotides match TRBD1. The length of the CDR3 is 14 residues. Trimming cost V 5 bases and J 9 bases; bases outside gene matches: 8. Germline-derived CDR1 and CDR2 are MDHEN and SYDVKM. CDR3 in amino acids: CASSLQGADGPQHF. The CDR3 DNA follows: TGTGCCAGCAGTCTACAGGGGGCGGATGGGCCCCAGCATTTT. The full variable domain, its missing parts supplied by reference TRBV28 and TRBJ1-5, is DVKVTQSSRYLVKRTGEKVFLECVQDMDHENMFWYRQDPGLGLRLIYFSYDVKMKEKGDIPEGYSVSREKKERFSLILESASTNQTSMYLCASSLQGADGPQHFGDGTRLSIL.

The rearrangement links TRBV5-1 to TRBJ2-7, with 7 bases matching TRBD1. The CDR3 is 15 residues long. Germline V gene lookup returns CDR1 SGHRS and CDR2 YFSETQ. The junction had 9 bases not matched to a gene; V was cut back by 5 bases and J by 1 base. CDR3 coding DNA: TGCGCCAGCAGTCGACAGGGCTTCACATCCTACGAGCAGTACTTC. Amino acids: CASSRQGFTSYEQYF.